The following is a T cell receptor (beta chain) sequence with its context. Time point specified: patch test 2, 6 weeks after DPC sensitization. The treatment denotes: therapeutic diphenylcyclopropenone sensitization with weekly scalp DPC. Patients had alopecia, were aged 18 to 70, and were not pregnant. TCRdb independently ran MiXCR on the RACE reads; one entry per CDR3 protein. The sample carries 80,000 to 100,000 distinct CDR3 sequences, about 10% recorded once. This sample was taken from a study of human T cells and chemical hapten exposure. On the study more broadly: A 2 cm by 2 cm inner upper arm patch received 2% DPC for sensitization. Patch testing was performed with 0.01% DPC on the upper back, with reading at 6 days.

The germline V gene has CDR1 MNHEY and CDR2 SVGEGT. The V gene end was trimmed by 6 bases and the J gene end by 8 bases; junction bases not matched to a gene: 15. This CDR3 has 16 residues. The specimen was whole blood, collected in connection with sensitization to the hapten diphenylcyclopropenone (DPC). The rearrangement uses TRBV6-2 or TRBV6-3 and TRBJ1-4, with TRBD1 matching 7 bases. This clonotype was sampled from a woman between 50 and 59 years old with alopecia areata. Some clones in this sample may be carry-over from other donors' samples. DNA for the CDR3: TGTGCCAGCAGCCGGAAGACAGGGATTGGAGAAGAAAAACTGTTTTTT. This sequence encodes CASSRKTGIGEEKLFF.